This T cell receptor beta chain was sequenced during a study of blood T cell repertoires in COVID-19. The V end was cut by 3 bases, the J end by 3 bases, with 11 bases between. Germline values: CDR1 MDHEN, CDR2 SYDVKM. The CDR3 has 14 residues. In the authors' workflow: Quantification of nucleated cells was approximated via reference gene primer amplification. Profiled with immunoSEQ multiplex PCR; TCRdb holds only in-frame clones, not every one. That table is the source of V, J and clone size, and D and trimming were worked out from the DNA. The sample has 100,000 or so clones, less than 90% seen once. In this sample, this clone turned up a few times.

The TCR comes from a man aged 45 to 65 with acute or convalescent COVID-19. Input material: peripheral blood. The chain is built from TRBV28 and TRBJ1-1; D perhaps matches TRBD1 (5 bases). DNA of the CDR3: TGTGCCAGCAGTTTGGAGGGGAGGGACACTGAAGCTTTCTTT. Translated: CASSLEGRDTEAFF.